Each of the 29 T cell receptor beta chains below was sequenced from the same sample in a study of graft-versus-host responses after intestinal transplantation. The protocol was immunoSEQ multiplex PCR, while the TCRdb copy is restricted to in-frame clones and leaves out a portion. The sample shows roughly 10,000 clones, about 30% of them seen only once. Irradiated, violet-dye-labeled stimulator cells, approximately 200,000 in number, were plated with approximately 200,000 CFSE-labeled responder cells. Sequencing used alloreactive CD8+ T cells from a mixed lymphocyte reaction culture, obtained before intestinal transplant. Noted subset: CFSE-low proliferating T cells sorted from approximately 6-day pre-transplant mixed lymphocyte reaction (GvH or HvG direction). The receptors here all came from a human patient who received an intestinal transplant.

DNA of the CDR3: TGTGCCAGCAGCTTGTTACAGGAGGGGACCCAGTACTTC. Amino acids: CASSLLQEGTQYF. The genes are TRBV5-6 and TRBJ2-5; TRBD2 might be the D (6 bases). Deletions cut 1 base from V and 7 bases from J, with 11 bases between. The V gene's germline CDR1 is SGHDT and CDR2 YYEEEE. This CDR3 contains 13 residues.

The chain employs TRBV7-3 and TRBJ2-3, with TRBD1 matching 9 bases. Germline CDR1 SGHTA, CDR2 FQGTGA. The ends lost 7 bases at V and 1 base at J; junction bases unmatched: 6. This CDR3 has 15 amino acids. The CDR3 loop is CASTPTGGGTDTQYF. The DNA for the CDR3 is TGTGCCAGCACCCCTACAGGGGGCGGCACAGATACGCAGTATTTT.

This chain uses TRBV13 with TRBJ2-2; the D gene is possibly TRBD1 (6 bases). Germline V gene lookup returns CDR1 PRHDT and CDR2 FYEKMQ (reference sequence). V was trimmed by 5 bases and J by 1 base, leaving 14 bases between them. The CDR3 totals 16 residues. CDR3: CASSEVGTKNTGELFF. The CDR3 DNA is TGTGCCAGCAGCGAAGTCGGGACAAAGAACACCGGGGAGCTGTTTTTT.

The V call is TRBV9, the J call TRBJ2-1; perhaps TRBD2 as D (6 bases). Germline V gene lookup returns CDR1 SGDLS and CDR2 YYNGEE. Trimming pared 1 base from V and 7 bases from J, leaving 15 bases between. The CDR3 is made up of 15 amino acids. The CDR3 sequence is CASSVSGLPMNEQFF. The CDR3 region has the DNA TGTGCCAGCAGCGTAAGTGGACTACCCATGAATGAGCAGTTCTTC.

This chain uses TRBV7-8 with TRBJ2-3, with D perhaps TRBD2 (6 bases). The CDR3 consists of 17 residues. The germline V and J ends were trimmed by 2 bases and 0 bases, with 15 bases remaining between them. CDR1 and CDR2 (germline): SGHVS, FQNEAQ. CDR3 amino acids: CASSLPTSTPSTDTQYF. CDR3 DNA: TGTGCCAGCAGCTTACCCACTAGCACGCCTAGCACAGATACGCAGTATTTT.

The chain carries TRBV7-9 and TRBJ2-5, with D unresolved. There are 15 residues in the CDR3. CDR1 is SEHNR and CDR2 is FQNEAQ in the germline V gene (reference sequence). Trimming took 3 bases from V and 5 from J, leaving 16 bases between them. CDR3 loop: CASSFGQPLVETQYF. CDR3 DNA sequence: TGTGCCAGCAGCTTTGGTCAACCCCTAGTTGAGACCCAGTACTTC. The whole variable domain, remainder taken from reference TRBV7-9 and TRBJ2-5, is DTGVSQNPRHKITKRGQNVTFRCDPISEHNRLYWYRQTLGQGPEFLTYFQNEAQLEKSRLLSDRFSAERPKGSFSTLEIQRTEQGDSAMYLCASSFGQPLVETQYFGPGTRLLVL.

This clone was seen only a few times. The rearrangement uses TRBV19 and TRBJ2-7; 9 bases are shared with TRBD2. Germline trimming cut 5 bases from V and 2 bases from J; bases unmatched to any gene: 7. Germline V gene lookup returns CDR1 LNHDA and CDR2 SQIVND (reference sequence). The CDR3 extends over 15 amino acids. CDR3 protein: CASSWSSGTPYEQYF. Written as DNA, the CDR3 is TGTGCCAGTAGTTGGTCTAGCGGGACCCCCTACGAGCAGTACTTC.

The V gene is TRBV13, the J gene TRBJ2-3; D possibly corresponds to TRBD2 (5 bases). The CDR3 runs 17 residues. Trimming removed 2 bases at V and 0 bases at J, with 15 bases between. The germline CDR1 and CDR2 sequences are PRHDT and FYEKMQ (reference sequence). The CDR3 spells CASSLSLAGSSTDTQYF. CDR3 coding DNA: TGTGCCAGCAGCTTATCATTGGCGGGCAGTAGCACAGATACGCAGTATTTT.

V gene TRBV11-2 combines with J gene TRBJ2-2; weak D call: TRBD2 (7 bases). The CDR3 covers 15 residues. The V end lost 0 bases, the J end lost 6 bases, and 11 bases lay between the germline ends. The germline V gene has CDR1 SGHAT and CDR2 FQNNGV. The CDR3, as DNA: TGTGCCAGCAGCTTAGAGGGGGGGCCCTCCGGGGAGCTGTTTTTT. Translated: CASSLEGGPSGELFF.

The table lists this clone with a few counts. The chain has TRBV10-1 and TRBJ2-1, with 9 bases matching TRBD2. CDR3 size: 14 residues. CDR1 is WNHNN and CDR2 is SYGVQD in the germline V gene (reference sequence). Trimming removed 6 bases from V and 5 bases from J; junction bases left unmatched: 5. CDR3 loop: CASRIAGEDNEQFF. The CDR3 DNA follows: TGCGCCAGCAGGATAGCGGGGGAAGACAATGAGCAGTTCTTC.

The chain uses TRBV7-9 and TRBJ2-3, with a tentative D call TRBD1 (5 bases). The ends were cut back, 5 bases at V and 6 bases at J, with 18 bases in the middle. The CDR3 totals 15 residues. Germline V gives CDR1 SEHNR, CDR2 FQNEAQ (reference sequence). CDR3 sequence (DNA): TGTGCCAGCAGCCCTGGTCCAGGGTGGTCCGATACGCAGTATTTT. As protein: CASSPGPGWSDTQYF.

This clone counts as medium-sized (0.01 to 0.1%). The genes are TRBV6-6 and TRBJ2-2; D is uncertain. V was trimmed by 6 bases and J by 5 bases, leaving 7 bases between them. This CDR3 comprises 12 residues. Germline lookup yields CDR1 MNHNY and CDR2 SVGAGI (reference sequence). The CDR3 is CASRAETGELFF. CDR3 DNA sequence: TGTGCCAGCAGGGCGGAGACCGGGGAGCTGTTTTTT.

This clone came up a few times. This chain links TRBV4-1 with TRBJ2-5; D is undetermined. The DNA end is a closer match to TRBJ2-7, so the J assignment may be wrong. Germline V gene data show CDR1 as MGHRA and CDR2 as YSYEKL. The CDR3 totals 12 residues. The CDR3 DNA follows: TGCGCCAGCAGCTCCCTTTCCTACGAGCAGTACTTC. This sequence encodes CASSSLSYEQYF.

This clone appeared a few times. The chain carries TRBV13 and TRBJ2-1, with D hard to call. Deletions cut 3 bases from V and 4 bases from J, with 13 bases between. CDR3 length equals 15 residues. Looked up from germline, CDR1 is PRHDT and CDR2 is FYEKMQ (reference sequence). DNA of the CDR3: TGTGCCAGCAGCTTGTGGTCACAGACATACAATGAGCAGTTCTTC. This codes for CASSLWSQTYNEQFF.

This clone was seen a handful of times. The junction shows a germline mismatch at one end, possibly a read error. The chain couples TRBV7-7 to TRBJ2-1; no reliable D call. The V gene's germline CDR1 is SSHAT and CDR2 FNYEAQ (reference sequence). The length of the CDR3 is 10 residues. The CDR3, as DNA: TGTGCTAGCACCCCCCTTGAGCAGTTCTTC. Residues: CASTPLEQFF.

This clone is classed as medium-sized. The chain has TRBV4-1 and TRBJ1-5, with D perhaps TRBD1 (6 bases). V was shortened by 0 bases and J by 6 bases, with 12 bases between the two germline ends. The CDR3 runs 15 residues. Germline CDR1 MGHRA, CDR2 YSYEKL. The CDR3, as DNA: TGCGCCAGCAGCCAAGATAGGACAGACGGTCAGCCCCAGCATTTT. It codes for CASSQDRTDGQPQHF.

This clone was counted a few times. This sequence joins TRBV6-1 and TRBJ1-2; D gene uncertain. CDR1 is MNHNS and CDR2 is SASEGT in the germline V gene. V was clipped by 1 base and J by 4 bases, with 13 bases between them. CDR3 length: 15 amino acids. Here the CDR3 DNA reads TGTGCCAGCAGTGAAGGGCCCCCGGAGAGCTATGGCTACACCTTC. This gives the protein CASSEGPPESYGYTF.

The rearrangement links TRBV19 to TRBJ1-1; weak D call: TRBD1 (6 bases). Germline V gene lookup returns CDR1 LNHDA and CDR2 SQIVND (reference sequence). The germline V and J ends were trimmed by 6 bases and 2 bases, with 10 bases remaining between them. The CDR3 length is 13 residues. Written as DNA, the CDR3 is TGTGCCAGTAGCTCGGGGGGCAACACTGAAGCTTTCTTT. Its translation is CASSSGGNTEAFF.

The genes are TRBV4-1 and TRBJ1-5; 7 nucleotides match TRBD1. After removal of 0 bases from V and 6 bases from J, the junction contained 8 bases not matched to a gene. CDR3 length: 16 residues. Germline-derived CDR1 and CDR2 are MGHRA and YSYEKL. DNA for the CDR3: TGCGCCAGCAGCCAAGATGGAGGGGGCCTAGGTCAGCCCCAGCATTTT. The encoded protein is CASSQDGGGLGQPQHF.

Only a few counts were recorded for this clone. The chain joins TRBV6-5 to TRBJ2-7; maybe TRBD1 (6 bases). The CDR3 is made up of 13 amino acids. Germline assignment: CDR1 MNHEY and CDR2 SVGAGI. Trimming took 5 bases from V and 2 from J, leaving 10 bases between them. CDR3 loop: CASSHGTPYEQYF. CDR3 nucleotides: TGTGCCAGCAGTCACGGGACACCCTACGAGCAGTACTTC.

This clone was detected only a few times. The CDR3 region has the DNA TGTGCCACCAGCAGAGATAGGGGGCTCGGTCAGCCCCAGCATTTT. Translating it yields CATSRDRGLGQPQHF. This sequence joins TRBV15 and TRBJ1-5, with 7 bases fitting TRBD1. The CDR3 consists of 15 residues. Trimming at V came to 0 bases and at J to 6 bases, leaving 5 bases not matched to a gene. In germline, CDR1 is LNHNV, CDR2 YYDKDF (reference sequence). Full variable domain (outside the CDR3, taken from reference TRBV15 and TRBJ1-5): DAMVIQNPRYQVTQFGKPVTLSCSQTLNHNVMYWYQQKSSQAPKLLFHYYDKDFNNEADTPDNFQSRRPNTSFCFLDIRSPGLGDTAMYLCATSRDRGLGQPQHFGDGTRLSIL.

The chain combines TRBV10-1 with TRBJ1-6; the D gene is possibly TRBD1 (5 bases). Per the germline V gene, CDR1 is WNHNN and CDR2 is SYGVQD (reference sequence). The CDR3 is made up of 13 amino acids. V lost 6 bases to trimming and J lost 5 bases, with 8 bases between them. CDR3 DNA: TGCGCCAGCAGCGCAGGGAATAATTCACCCCTCCACTTT. Protein product: CASSAGNNSPLHF.

This clone was observed a few times. The chain is built from TRBV27 and TRBJ2-1, with D perhaps matching TRBD2 (6 bases). Trimming took 3 bases from V and 6 from J, leaving 9 bases between them. Germline V CDR1 and CDR2: MNHEY, SMNVEV (reference sequence). CDR3 length: 13 amino acids. CDR3 region: CASSLIGGNEQFF. The CDR3 coding sequence is TGTGCCAGCAGTTTGATCGGGGGCAATGAGCAGTTCTTC.

The V and J genes are TRBV7-9 and TRBJ1-3, with D possibly TRBD1 on 5 matching bases. Germline CDR1 is SEHNR and CDR2 is FQNEAQ (reference sequence). The CDR3 has 16 residues. V lost 5 bases and J lost 3, with 17 bases in between. The CDR3 region is CASSTGGAGSGNTIYF. The CDR3 DNA follows: TGTGCCAGCAGCACAGGAGGGGCTGGCAGTGGAAACACCATATATTTT.

This clone turned up a few times. The chain links TRBV19 to TRBJ1-5, with D possibly TRBD1 on 6 matching bases. CDR1 LNHDA and CDR2 SQIVND come from the germline V gene (reference sequence). V lost 3 bases and J 6 bases, leaving 9 bases between the germline ends. The CDR3 runs to 13 residues. The CDR3, as DNA: TGTGCCAGTAGTATTTGGGGGCCTCAGCCCCAGCATTTT. Amino acids: CASSIWGPQPQHF.

This clone appeared a few times. The chain links TRBV9 to TRBJ1-1, with D maybe TRBD1 (6 bases). Per the germline V gene, CDR1 is SGDLS and CDR2 is YYNGEE. CDR3 length equals 12 residues. V dropped 3 bases and J dropped 5 bases, with 8 bases sitting between them. For the CDR3, the DNA is TGTGCCAGCAGCGCGCAGGGGACTGAAGCTTTCTTT. This gives the protein CASSAQGTEAFF.

This clone was seen a few times. V gene TRBV11-2 combines with J gene TRBJ2-7; D possibly corresponds to TRBD2 (5 bases). The germline V and J ends were trimmed by 3 bases and 2 bases, with 17 bases remaining between them. The CDR3 consists of 16 residues. Germline CDR1 is SGHAT and CDR2 is FQNNGV. The DNA for the CDR3 is TGTGCCAGCAGCTTGGCCACCCCGGGGTGGGCCTACGAGCAGTACTTC. This translates into CASSLATPGWAYEQYF. Based on the CDR3 plus reference TRBV11-2 and TRBJ2-7, the full variable domain is EAGVAQSPRYKIIEKRQSVAFWCNPISGHATLYWYQQILGQGPKLLIQFQNNGVVDDSQLPKDRFSAERLKGVDSTLKIQPAKLEDSAVYLCASSLATPGWAYEQYFGPGTRLTVT.

This clone is medium-sized. In DNA form, the CDR3 reads TGCAGCGTTGAAGGGACAGGGGCCTATGGCTACACCTTC. Its protein product is CSVEGTGAYGYTF. The chain carries TRBV29-1 and TRBJ1-2, with 9 bases that match TRBD1. This CDR3 region has 13 residues. With V trimmed by 1 base and J by 4 bases, 1 base remained unmatched. Germline CDR1 is SQVTM and CDR2 is ANQGSEA. Drawing the rest from reference TRBV29-1 and TRBJ1-2, the complete variable domain is SAVISQKPSRDICQRGTSLTIQCQVDSQVTMMFWYRQQPGQSLTLIATANQGSEATYESGFVIDKFPISRPNLTFSTLTVSNMSPEDSSIYLCSVEGTGAYGYTFGSGTRLTVV.

CDR3 amino acids: CATAENTEAFF. The DNA for the CDR3 is TGTGCCACCGCGGAGAACACTGAAGCTTTCTTT. The chain links TRBV27 to TRBJ1-1; D gene uncertain. The CDR3 spans 11 residues. In germline, CDR1 is MNHEY, CDR2 SMNVEV (reference sequence). The germline V and J ends were trimmed by 10 bases and 1 base, with 7 bases remaining between them.